This is a list of T cell receptor beta chains from one sample in a study of blood T cells in healthy people across ages. TCRdb used MiXCR to reprocess the 5' RACE reads, holding one entry per CDR3 protein. The sample shows 1,800,000 or so distinct CDR3 sequences, about 39% of them seen only once. Material: blood. These receptors were obtained from a human donor in good health. CDR3s include the opening cysteine and the closing phenylalanine or tryptophan. D genes are given only for firm matches. Not every row has a clone size; where given, it reads once, few, many or a size class.

cdr3_aa cdr3_nt j_call d_call clone_size v_call
CASSLDRFSYEQYF TGTGCCAGCAGCTTAGACAGGTTCTCCTACGAGCAGTACTTC TRBJ2-7 - many TRBV7-2
CATSIGQFSYEQYF TGTGCCACCAGCATAGGGCAGTTCTCCTACGAGCAGTACTTC TRBJ2-7 - - TRBV15
CASSQLIPRGGGGRYPYNEQFF TGCGCCAGCAGCCAACTCATCCCTAGGGGGGGCGGTGGTCGATATCCATACAATGAGCAGTTCTTC TRBJ2-1 - - TRBV4-1
CASSLVSLAASTDTQYF TGTGCCAGCAGCTTAGTTAGCTTAGCGGCTAGCACAGATACGCAGTATTTT TRBJ2-3 - few TRBV7-2
CASSLSQGVYTF TGTGCCAGCAGCTTATCCCAGGGTGTCTACACCTTC TRBJ1-2 - once TRBV7-2
CASSRSPAPQGVSGNTIYF TGTGCCAGCAGTCGCTCCCCCGCACCACAGGGGGTCTCTGGAAACACCATATATTTT TRBJ1-3 TRBD1 once TRBV6-1
CASSKDRLDGYTF TGTGCCAGTAGTAAGGACAGACTCGATGGCTACACCTTC TRBJ1-2 - once TRBV19
CASSAWGNRGGGTQYF TGTGCCAGCAGTGCGTGGGGGAACCGGGGGGGCGGGACGCAGTATTTT TRBJ2-3 TRBD2 - TRBV2
CASSLLRRNTEAFF TGTGCCAGCAGCCTACTGAGGCGTAATACTGAAGCTTTCTTT TRBJ1-1 - - TRBV6-2/TRBV6-3
CAISPRTESPYGYTF TGTGCCATCAGTCCAAGGACAGAAAGTCCATATGGCTACACCTTC TRBJ1-2 - - TRBV10-3
CASSYIEREKLFF TGTGCCAGCAGTTACATCGAAAGGGAAAAACTGTTTTTT TRBJ1-4 - few TRBV6-6
CASSLKWGQGRTDTQYF TGTGCCAGCAGCTTAAAATGGGGACAGGGAAGGACAGATACGCAGTATTTT TRBJ2-3 TRBD1 few TRBV7-2
CASSLVAGGSQPQHF TGCGCCAGCAGTTTAGTAGCAGGGGGAAGCCAGCCCCAGCATTTT TRBJ1-5 TRBD1 - TRBV12-3/TRBV12-4
CASSVAWGAGTGELFF TGTGCCAGCAGCGTAGCTTGGGGGGCCGGGACCGGGGAGCTGTTTTTT TRBJ2-2 - - TRBV6-1
CASSLLKVRTYEQYF TGTGCCAGCAGTTTACTCAAGGTCCGGACCTACGAGCAGTACTTC TRBJ2-7 - - TRBV28
CASSSGTGSLHNEQFF TGCGCCAGCAGCTCGGGGACAGGGTCCCTCCACAATGAGCAGTTCTTC TRBJ2-1 TRBD1 many TRBV5-1
CSARDRVGTTRGYTF TGCAGTGCTAGAGATCGCGTAGGGACGACGAGGGGCTACACCTTC TRBJ1-2 - - TRBV20-1
CASTTFQGADYGYTF TGTGCCAGCACCACATTTCAGGGGGCCGATTATGGCTACACCTTC TRBJ1-2 TRBD1 - TRBV27
CSAGSGDYEQYF TGCAGCGCTGGGAGCGGGGACTACGAGCAGTACTTC TRBJ2-7 TRBD2 - TRBV29-1
CASGLTPEEFF TGTGCCAGCGGCTTGACTCCCGAGGAGTTCTTC TRBJ2-1 - few TRBV12-3/TRBV12-4
CASSLQDPSTDTQYF TGCGCCAGCAGCTTACAGGATCCTAGCACAGATACGCAGTATTTT TRBJ2-3 - few TRBV5-1
CASSSPPHTEAFF TGTGCCAGCAGTTCCCCCCCTCACACTGAAGCTTTCTTT TRBJ1-1 - - TRBV28
CASRLTGAETQYF TGTGCCAGCAGACTAACAGGAGCGGAGACCCAGTACTTC TRBJ2-5 - few TRBV11-3
CASSSLVRSGYTF TGTGCCAGCAGCTCTCTGGTTCGGAGTGGCTACACCTTC TRBJ1-2 - few TRBV11-2
CAIQRDQPQHF TGTGCCATACAAAGAGATCAGCCCCAGCATTTT TRBJ1-5 - - TRBV25-1
CASSLLQVSYNEQFF TGTGCCAGCAGCTTGTTACAGGTTTCCTACAATGAGCAGTTCTTC TRBJ2-1 - few TRBV7-2
CASSFRGIMNTEAFF TGTGCCAGCAGTTTCAGGGGGATCATGAACACTGAAGCTTTCTTT TRBJ1-1 TRBD1 - TRBV6-2/TRBV6-3
CAIQGGDTQYF TGTGCCATCCAAGGGGGAGATACGCAGTATTTT TRBJ2-3 - - TRBV10-3
CASSWGDRQPQHF TGTGCCAGCAGTTGGGGTGACAGACAGCCCCAGCATTTT TRBJ1-5 - - TRBV12-3/TRBV12-4